The next 18 T cell receptor beta chains were all read from a single sample in a study of Graves' ophthalmopathy and Graves' hyperthyroidism. TCR beta CDR3 regions were amplified from RNA transcripts. In the first round, RT-PCR was carried out with HTBI primers, and a multiplex PCR formed the second round. TCRdb redid the calling of the multiplex PCR reads with MiXCR, one entry per CDR3 protein. The repertoire holds roughly 400,000 distinct CDR3 sequences, with roughly 18% as singletons. The source material was peripheral blood. The receptors come from a woman aged 18-29 years with Graves' ophthalmopathy.

The rearrangement links TRBV7-2 to TRBJ1-3; the match to TRBD1 covers 8 bases. V gave up 4 bases and J gave up 5 bases; unmatched junction bases: 4. Per the germline V gene, CDR1 is SGHTA and CDR2 is FQGNSA. The CDR3 spans 14 residues. CDR3 nucleotides: TGTGCCAGCAGCTCCGGGACAGGCCGAAACACCATATATTTT. This encodes CASSSGTGRNTIYF.

The rearrangement uses TRBV18 and TRBJ2-7; 9 nucleotides match TRBD1. The CDR3 runs 15 residues. V shed 6 bases, J shed 5 bases, and the junction held 11 bases outside the gene matches. Germline V gives CDR1 KGHSH, CDR2 LQKENI. The CDR3: CASSSRNRGPHEQYF. In DNA form, the CDR3 reads TGTGCCAGCTCCTCAAGGAACAGGGGGCCCCACGAGCAGTACTTC. Filled out from reference TRBV18 and TRBJ2-7, the complete variable domain reads NAGVMQNPRHLVRRRGQEARLRCSPMKGHSHVYWYRQLPEEGLKFMVYLQKENIIDESGMPKERFSAEFPKEGPSILRIQQVVRGDSAAYFCASSSRNRGPHEQYFGPGTRLTVT.

This clonotype was seen a few times. The genes are TRBV9 and TRBJ2-5; D tentatively fits TRBD1 or TRBD2 (7 bases each). The CDR3 length is 17 residues. The V gene lost 0 bases and the J gene lost 2 bases, with 17 bases spanning the gap. Germline V gives CDR1 SGDLS, CDR2 YYNGEE. CDR3: CASSVATGGQTQETQYF. Written as DNA, the CDR3 is TGTGCCAGCAGCGTAGCTACGGGGGGACAGACTCAAGAGACCCAGTACTTC. Full variable domain (outside the CDR3, taken from reference TRBV9 and TRBJ2-5): DSGVTQTPKHLITATGQRVTLRCSPRSGDLSVYWYQQSLDQGLQFLIQYYNGEERAKGNILERFSAQQFPDLHSELNLSSLELGDSALYFCASSVATGGQTQETQYFGPGTRLLVL.

CDR3 DNA: TGTGCCAGCAGTGCACTAGCGGGGACCTCCTCCTACGAGCAGTACTTC. This translates into CASSALAGTSSYEQYF. This chain links TRBV6-1 with TRBJ2-7; 10 nucleotides match TRBD2. V gave up 4 bases and J gave up 0 bases; unmatched junction bases: 6. Germline CDR1 reads MNHNS; CDR2 reads SASEGT. CDR3 length: 16 amino acids.

This clonotype was recorded many times. The chain recombines TRBV12-3 or TRBV12-4 with TRBJ2-7, with TRBD1 matching over 9 bases. V was clipped by 0 bases and J by 4 bases; unmatched bases: 4. The length of the CDR3 is 15 residues. CDR3 nucleotide sequence: TGTGCCAGCAGTTTAGCTCGGGACAGGGTGTACGAGCAGTACTTC. It codes for CASSLARDRVYEQYF.

This clonotype was observed at least ten times. V gene TRBV28 combines with J gene TRBJ1-1; no firm D call. Trimming left V 8 bases short and J 0 bases short, with 13 bases between. This CDR3 is 14 amino acids long. Germline CDR1 reads MDHEN; CDR2 reads SYDVKM. CDR3: CASAAFRMNTEAFF. DNA of the CDR3: TGTGCCAGCGCGGCCTTTCGGATGAACACTGAAGCTTTCTTT. The complete variable domain, with remaining parts taken from reference TRBV28 and TRBJ1-1, reads DVKVTQSSRYLVKRTGEKVFLECVQDMDHENMFWYRQDPGLGLRLIYFSYDVKMKEKGDIPEGYSVSREKKERFSLILESASTNQTSMYLCASAAFRMNTEAFFGQGTRLTVV.

This clonotype came up many times. The chain joins TRBV29-1 to TRBJ2-7; D ambiguous. V lost 6 bases, J lost 1 base, and 7 bases lay in between. Germline-derived CDR1 and CDR2 are SQVTM and ANQGSEA. This CDR3 comprises 11 residues. The chain's CDR3 is CSVQLSYEQYF. The DNA for the CDR3 is TGCAGCGTCCAACTATCCTACGAGCAGTACTTC.

This clonotype was recorded at least ten times. A much larger clone lies one base from this, so it may be a read error. The V gene is TRBV6-2 or TRBV6-3, the J gene TRBJ2-2; D gene uncertain. Trimming removed 8 bases from V and 5 bases from J, with 12 bases in between. Germline lookup yields CDR1 MNHEY and CDR2 SVGEGT. The CDR3 extends over 13 amino acids. The CDR3 DNA is TGTGCCAGCGGTTTTGGTGGGACCGGGGAGCTGTTTTTT. Its protein product is CASGFGGTGELFF.

J is TRBJ2-7 and V is TRBV30; D uncertain. This CDR3 region has 11 residues. The germline V gene has CDR1 GTSNPN and CDR2 SVGIG (reference sequence). Trimming took off 1 base at V and 3 bases at J, with 4 bases between the two ends. The CDR3 reads CAWSDGYEQYF. The CDR3 DNA reads TGTGCCTGGAGTGACGGCTACGAGCAGTACTTC. The full variable domain, its missing parts supplied by reference TRBV30 and TRBJ2-7, is SQTIHQWPATLVQPVGSPLSLECTVEGTSNPNLYWYRQAAGRGLQLLFYSVGIGQISSEVPQNLSASRPQDRQFILSSKKLLLSDSGFYLCAWSDGYEQYFGPGTRLTVT.

This clonotype was seen ten or more times. V and J are TRBV19 and TRBJ1-5; TRBD1 might be the D (5 bases). Trimming removed 7 bases at V and 7 bases at J, with 20 bases between. The CDR3 sequence is 15 residues long. CDR1 and CDR2 (germline): LNHDA, SQIVND (reference sequence). This chain's CDR3 is CASTAAGAPRQPQHF. Written as DNA, the CDR3 is TGTGCCAGTACCGCGGCCGGGGCTCCCCGGCAGCCCCAGCATTTT.

This clonotype was seen repeatedly, ten times or more. The rearrangement joins TRBV30 to TRBJ1-1, with 8 bases that match TRBD1. Germline loops: CDR1 GTSNPN, CDR2 SVGIG (reference sequence). V shed 3 bases, J shed 1 base, and the junction held 4 bases outside the gene matches. The CDR3 runs to 14 residues. The CDR3 here is CAWSPGQGNTEAFF. CDR3 nucleotide sequence: TGTGCCTGGAGCCCTGGACAGGGGAACACTGAAGCTTTCTTT.

This clonotype showed up many times. This sequence joins TRBV7-8 and TRBJ2-7; 10 nucleotides agree with TRBD2. CDR3 size: 17 residues. Unmatched junction bases numbered 14, after V lost 5 bases and J lost 4 bases. Germline V gene sequence: CDR1 SGHVS, CDR2 FQNEAQ. Here the CDR3 reads CASSRPLSSGRDYEQYF. The CDR3 nucleotides read TGTGCCAGCAGCCGCCCCCTCTCTAGCGGGAGAGATTACGAGCAGTACTTC. Together with reference TRBV7-8 and TRBJ2-7, the CDR3 gives the full variable domain: GAGVSQSPRYKVAKRGQDVALRCDPISGHVSLFWYQQALGQGPEFLTYFQNEAQLDKSGLPSDRFFAERPEGSVSTLKIQRTQQEDSAVYLCASSRPLSSGRDYEQYFGPGTRLTVT.

This clonotype appeared many times. The rearrangement links TRBV12-3 or TRBV12-4 to TRBJ1-1; the D gene is possibly TRBD1 (5 bases). Between the trimmed V and J ends, which lost 9 bases and 4 bases, there was a span of 18 bases. This CDR3 spans 14 amino acids. CDR3 residues: CASSRGDRTTEAFF. The CDR3, as DNA: TGTGCCAGTAGCAGAGGGGACCGTACCACTGAAGCTTTCTTT.

This clonotype showed up many times. V is TRBV2 and J is TRBJ2-7, with D tentatively TRBD1 (6 bases). This CDR3 has 14 residues. CDR1 is SNHLY, CDR2 FYNNEI, per germline. V was clipped by 4 bases and J by 6 bases, with 16 bases between them. Here the CDR3 reads CASSVWGRLSEQYF. The CDR3 DNA sequence: TGTGCCAGCAGTGTTTGGGGGCGGCTTTCCGAGCAGTACTTC.

The chain links TRBV27 to TRBJ1-5; maybe TRBD1 (5 bases). The CDR3 spans 14 residues. Germline-derived CDR1 and CDR2 are MNHEY and SMNVEV (reference sequence). V shed 0 bases and J shed 6 bases, with 9 bases lying between them. CDR3 in amino acids: CASSLSGTGQPQHF. The CDR3 nucleotides are TGTGCCAGCAGTTTATCAGGGACTGGTCAGCCCCAGCATTTT.

The sample holds many counts of this clonotype. The chain recombines TRBV20-1 with TRBJ1-5; 8 bases fit TRBD1. Germline-derived CDR1 and CDR2 are DFQATT and SNEGSKA (reference sequence). CDR3 length: 15 residues. The J segment lost 5 bases and the V segment lost 0 bases, leaving 6 bases of the junction unmatched. The CDR3 bases are TGCAGTGCTAGAGATTTTGGACAGGGCGATCAGCCCCAGCATTTT. Translating it yields CSARDFGQGDQPQHF.

This clonotype appeared many times. This chain joins TRBV12-3 or TRBV12-4 and TRBJ1-1; no reliable D call. V was pared by 5 bases and J by 0 bases, with 19 bases between. CDR3 size: 17 residues. The CDR3 region is CASSPFGLPVMNTEAFF. In DNA, the CDR3 is TGTGCCAGCAGTCCATTCGGACTGCCAGTAATGAACACTGAAGCTTTCTTT.

At least ten counts were recorded for this clonotype. The chain has TRBV20-1 and TRBJ1-1; weak D call: TRBD1 (6 bases). Germline CDR1 and CDR2: DFQATT and SNEGSKA (reference sequence). This CDR3 spans 11 amino acids. V lost 7 bases and J lost 6, with 12 bases in between. The DNA for the CDR3 is TGCAGTGAACCTCGGACAGCTGAAGCTTTCTTT. Translating it yields CSEPRTAEAFF.